This TCR beta chain derives from a study of preoperative IRX-2 immunotherapy in early breast cancer. The assay was immunoSEQ multiplex PCR, and TCRdb's table has in-frame clones only and misses some. The sample holds roughly 45,000 clones; about 95% are singletons and the top ten take around 1.5%. The sample's treatment: preoperative locoregional IRX-2 cytokine immunotherapy. Patients received preoperative, locoregional IRX-2 cytokine immunotherapy in a phase Ib study. The CDR3 runs to 18 residues. Germline assignment: CDR1 SGDLS and CDR2 YYNGEE. V lost 3 bases to trimming and J lost 1 base, with 20 bases between them.

The receptor was isolated from a human donor with breast cancer. This chain uses TRBV9 with TRBJ1-3, with D perhaps matching TRBD1 (6 bases). Specimen: tumor tissue, collected after IRX-2 immunotherapy. CDR3 residues: CASSARPLQGTSGNTIYF. In DNA, the CDR3 is TGTGCCAGCAGCGCCCGCCCTCTACAGGGAACATCTGGAAACACCATATATTTT.